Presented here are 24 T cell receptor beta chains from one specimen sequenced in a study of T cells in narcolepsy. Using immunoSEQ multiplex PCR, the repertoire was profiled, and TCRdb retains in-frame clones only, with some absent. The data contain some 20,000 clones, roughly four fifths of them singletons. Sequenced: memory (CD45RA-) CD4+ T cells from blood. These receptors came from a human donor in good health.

The CDR3 here is CATSGGRRTDTQYF. The CDR3 DNA reads TGTGCCACCAGTGGGGGGAGACGGACCGATACGCAGTATTTT. The rearrangement links TRBV15 to TRBJ2-3; tentatively, D is TRBD2 (6 bases). The V gene lost 6 bases and the J gene lost 6 bases, with 16 bases spanning the gap. This CDR3 is 14 amino acids long. The germline V gene has CDR1 LNHNV and CDR2 YYDKDF (reference sequence).

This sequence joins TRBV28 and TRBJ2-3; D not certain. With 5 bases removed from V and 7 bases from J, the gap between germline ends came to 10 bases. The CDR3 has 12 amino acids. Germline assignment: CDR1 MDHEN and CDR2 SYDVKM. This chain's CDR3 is CASSVPLNTQYF. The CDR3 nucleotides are TGTGCCAGCAGTGTGCCCCTGAATACGCAGTATTTT. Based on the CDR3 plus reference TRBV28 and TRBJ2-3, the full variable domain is DVKVTQSSRYLVKRTGEKVFLECVQDMDHENMFWYRQDPGLGLRLIYFSYDVKMKEKGDIPEGYSVSREKKERFSLILESASTNQTSMYLCASSVPLNTQYFGPGTRLTVL.

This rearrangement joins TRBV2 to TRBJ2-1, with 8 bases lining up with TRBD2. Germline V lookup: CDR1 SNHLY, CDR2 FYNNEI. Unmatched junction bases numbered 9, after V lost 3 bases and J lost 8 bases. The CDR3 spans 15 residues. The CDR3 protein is CASSEIAGRVDEQFF. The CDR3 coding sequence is TGTGCCAGCAGTGAGATAGCGGGGCGGGTGGATGAGCAGTTCTTC.

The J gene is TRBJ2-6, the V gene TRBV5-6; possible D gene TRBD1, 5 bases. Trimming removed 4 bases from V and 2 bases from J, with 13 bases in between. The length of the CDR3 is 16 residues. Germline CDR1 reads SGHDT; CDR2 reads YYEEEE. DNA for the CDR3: TGTGCCAGCAGCGGAGAGGTGGGGCCTGGGGCCAACGTCCTGACTTTC. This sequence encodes CASSGEVGPGANVLTF.

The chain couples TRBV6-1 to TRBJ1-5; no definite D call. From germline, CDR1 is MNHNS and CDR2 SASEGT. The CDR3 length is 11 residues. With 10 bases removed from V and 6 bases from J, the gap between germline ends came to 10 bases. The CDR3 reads CAIGTGQPQHF. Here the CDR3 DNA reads TGTGCCATAGGAACGGGTCAGCCCCAGCATTTT.

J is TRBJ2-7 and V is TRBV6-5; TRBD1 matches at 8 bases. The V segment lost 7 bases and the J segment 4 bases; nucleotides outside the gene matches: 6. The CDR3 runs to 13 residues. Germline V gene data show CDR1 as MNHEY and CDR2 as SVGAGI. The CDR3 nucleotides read TGTGCCAGCACCAGGGGGCAAATGTACGAGCAGTACTTC. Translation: CASTRGQMYEQYF.

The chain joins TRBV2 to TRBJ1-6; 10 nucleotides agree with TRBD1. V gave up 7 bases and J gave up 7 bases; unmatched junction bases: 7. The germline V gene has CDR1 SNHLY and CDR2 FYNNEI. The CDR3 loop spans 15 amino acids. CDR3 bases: TGTGCCAGCAAGGGGTTGACAGGGGGCAATTCACCCCTCCACTTT. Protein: CASKGLTGGNSPLHF.

The CDR3 protein is CASSLDPPGTVANSPLHF. The CDR3 DNA reads as TGTGCCAGCAGCTTAGACCCCCCTGGGACAGTCGCTAATTCACCCCTCCACTTT. The chain uses TRBV7-3 and TRBJ1-6; 7 bases are shared with TRBD1. This CDR3 region has 18 residues. Germline V gives CDR1 SGHTA, CDR2 FQGTGA. V gave up 2 bases and J gave up 6 bases; unmatched junction bases: 13.

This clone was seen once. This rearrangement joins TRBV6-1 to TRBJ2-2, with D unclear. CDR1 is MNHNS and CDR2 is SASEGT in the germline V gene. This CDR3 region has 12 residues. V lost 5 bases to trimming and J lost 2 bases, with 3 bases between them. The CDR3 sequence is CASSSNTGELFF. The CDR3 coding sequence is TGTGCCAGCAGTTCAAACACCGGGGAGCTGTTTTTT.

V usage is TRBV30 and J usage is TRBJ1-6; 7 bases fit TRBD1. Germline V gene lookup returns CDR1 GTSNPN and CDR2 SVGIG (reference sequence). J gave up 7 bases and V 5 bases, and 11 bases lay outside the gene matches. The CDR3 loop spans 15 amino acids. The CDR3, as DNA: TGTGCCTGGTCTAAACAGGGGTTGGGCAATTCACCCCTCCACTTT. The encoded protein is CAWSKQGLGNSPLHF.

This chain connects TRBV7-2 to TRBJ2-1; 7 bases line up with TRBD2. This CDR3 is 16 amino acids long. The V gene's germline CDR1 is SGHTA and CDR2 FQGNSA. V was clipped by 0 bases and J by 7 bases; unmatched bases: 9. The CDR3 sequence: CASSLAAGASQNEQFF. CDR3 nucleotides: TGTGCCAGCAGCTTAGCGGCGGGAGCGTCGCAGAATGAGCAGTTCTTC.

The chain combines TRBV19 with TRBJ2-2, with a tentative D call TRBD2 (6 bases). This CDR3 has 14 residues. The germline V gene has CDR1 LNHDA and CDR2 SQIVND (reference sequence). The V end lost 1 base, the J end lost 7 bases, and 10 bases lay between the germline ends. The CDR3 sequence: CASSIGGLGGELFF. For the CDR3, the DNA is TGTGCCAGTAGTATAGGGGGACTGGGCGGGGAGCTGTTTTTT.

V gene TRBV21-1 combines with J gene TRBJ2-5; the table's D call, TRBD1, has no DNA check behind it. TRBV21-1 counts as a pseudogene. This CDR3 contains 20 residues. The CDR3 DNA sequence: TGTGCCAGCAGCAAAGTGGGGGGACAGGGACGAAAACGGGGCCAAGAGACCCAGTACTTC. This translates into CASSKVGGQGRKRGQETQYF.

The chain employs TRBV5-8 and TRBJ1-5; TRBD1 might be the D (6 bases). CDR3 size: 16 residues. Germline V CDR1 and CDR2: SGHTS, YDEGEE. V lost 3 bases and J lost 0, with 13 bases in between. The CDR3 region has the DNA TGTGCCAGCAGCTACGGACAGCTGTATAGCAATCAGCCCCAGCATTTT. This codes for CASSYGQLYSNQPQHF.

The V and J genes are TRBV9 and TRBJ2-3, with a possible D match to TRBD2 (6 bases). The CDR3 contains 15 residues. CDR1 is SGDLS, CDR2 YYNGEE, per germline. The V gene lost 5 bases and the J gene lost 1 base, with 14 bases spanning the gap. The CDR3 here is CASRGSSGGTDTQYF. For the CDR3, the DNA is TGTGCCAGCAGGGGGAGTAGCGGAGGCACAGATACGCAGTATTTT.

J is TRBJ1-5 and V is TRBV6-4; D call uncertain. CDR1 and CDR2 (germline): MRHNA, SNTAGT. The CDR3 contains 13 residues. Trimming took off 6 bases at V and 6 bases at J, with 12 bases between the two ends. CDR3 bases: TGTGCCAGCAGCCAGGAAGCAGGTCAGCCCCAGCATTTT. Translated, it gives CASSQEAGQPQHF.

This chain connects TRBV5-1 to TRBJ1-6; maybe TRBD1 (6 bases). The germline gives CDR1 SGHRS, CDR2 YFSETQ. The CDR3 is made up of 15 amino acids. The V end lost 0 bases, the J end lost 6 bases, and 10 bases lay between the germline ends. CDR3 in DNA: TGCGCCAGCAGCTTGGGGACAGACTCTAATTCACCCCTCCACTTT. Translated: CASSLGTDSNSPLHF. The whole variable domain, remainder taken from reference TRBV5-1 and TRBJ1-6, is KAGVTQTPRYLIKTRGQQVTLSCSPISGHRSVSWYQQTPGQGLQFLFEYFSETQRNKGNFPGRFSGRQFSNSRSEMNVSTLELGDSALYLCASSLGTDSNSPLHFGNGTRLTVT.

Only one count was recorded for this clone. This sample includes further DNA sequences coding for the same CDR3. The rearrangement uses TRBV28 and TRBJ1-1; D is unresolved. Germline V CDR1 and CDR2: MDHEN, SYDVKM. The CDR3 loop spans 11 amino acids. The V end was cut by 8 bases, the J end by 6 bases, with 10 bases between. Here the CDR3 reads CASRGRPEAFF. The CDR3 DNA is TGTGCCAGCCGGGGTCGCCCTGAAGCTTTCTTT.

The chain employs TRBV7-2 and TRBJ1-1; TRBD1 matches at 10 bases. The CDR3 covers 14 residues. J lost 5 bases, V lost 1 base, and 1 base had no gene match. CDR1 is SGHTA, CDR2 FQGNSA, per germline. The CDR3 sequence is CASSLEGQGTEAFF. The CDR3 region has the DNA TGTGCCAGCAGCTTAGAGGGACAGGGGACTGAAGCTTTCTTT.

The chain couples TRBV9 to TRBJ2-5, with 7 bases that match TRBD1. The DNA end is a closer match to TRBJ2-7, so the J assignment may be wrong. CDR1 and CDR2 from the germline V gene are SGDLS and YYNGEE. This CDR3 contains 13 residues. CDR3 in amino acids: CASAGTATYEQYF. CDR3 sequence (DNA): TGTGCCAGCGCAGGGACAGCCACCTACGAGCAGTACTTC.

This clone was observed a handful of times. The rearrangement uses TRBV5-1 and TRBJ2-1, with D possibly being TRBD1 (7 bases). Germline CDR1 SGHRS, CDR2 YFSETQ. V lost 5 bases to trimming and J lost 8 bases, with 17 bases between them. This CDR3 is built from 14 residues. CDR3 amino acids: CASSQGGFRDEQFF. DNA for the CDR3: TGCGCCAGCAGTCAGGGGGGATTCAGGGATGAGCAGTTCTTC.

The CDR3 sequence: CASSPRLAGVTGELFF. CDR3 coding DNA: TGTGCCAGCAGCCCACGACTAGCGGGAGTCACCGGGGAGCTGTTTTTT. V and J are TRBV5-6 and TRBJ2-2; TRBD2 agrees at 12 bases. This CDR3 contains 16 residues. V lost 4 bases to trimming and J lost 4 bases; unmatched junction nucleotides: 5. Per the germline V gene, CDR1 is SGHDT and CDR2 is YYEEEE.

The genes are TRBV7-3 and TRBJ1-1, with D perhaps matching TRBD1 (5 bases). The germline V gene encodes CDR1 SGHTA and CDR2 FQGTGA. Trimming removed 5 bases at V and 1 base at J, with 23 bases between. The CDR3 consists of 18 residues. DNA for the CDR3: TGTGCCAGCAGCGCCTATACGACCGATTTAGGGACGAACACTGAAGCTTTCTTT. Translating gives CASSAYTTDLGTNTEAFF.

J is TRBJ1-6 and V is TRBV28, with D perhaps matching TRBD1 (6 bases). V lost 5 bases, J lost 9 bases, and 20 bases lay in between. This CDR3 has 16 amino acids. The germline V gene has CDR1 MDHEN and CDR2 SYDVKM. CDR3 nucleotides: TGTGCCAGCAGTCCCCCCCGGGCCCTAGGGGGTTCACCCCTCCACTTT. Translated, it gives CASSPPRALGGSPLHF.